A selection of T cell receptor beta chains follows, all from one sample in a study of vaccination effects on CD4 cells after COVID-19. These receptors have no known antigen. Assay used: immunoSEQ multiplex PCR; TCRdb lists only in-frame clones, some missing. In the table there are about 46,000 clones, 65% to 80% of which are singletons. The starting material was CD4+ T cells from PBMCs cultured with HCoV-OC43 spike peptides, obtained after COVID-19 vaccination. Receptor source: a human donor who received a COVID-19 vaccine. Both conserved end residues are part of each CDR3. D genes are given only for firm matches. Only part of the rows carry a size: once, few, many, or a class if the clone is expanded.

>-|TRBV29-1|TRBJ2-3|-
CSVNVGGVSDTQYF
TGCAGCGTTAATGTCGGGGGAGTGTCAGATACGCAGTATTTT
>-|TRBV5-1|TRBJ2-3|-
CASSSQGISTDTQYF
TGCGCCAGCAGCTCCCAGGGTATTAGCACAGATACGCAGTATTTT
>-|TRBV2|TRBJ2-3|TRBD2
CASSRGLAGSTDTQYF
TGTGCCAGCAGTCGAGGACTAGCTGGTAGCACAGATACGCAGTATTTT
>-|TRBV7-9|TRBJ2-1|-
CASSSDTALRGNEQFF
TGTGCCAGCAGCTCCGATACAGCCCTAAGGGGGAATGAGCAGTTCTTC
>-|TRBV7-6|TRBJ2-1|TRBD1
CASSPLRDRGYEQFF
TGTGCCAGCAGCCCTCTCCGGGACAGGGGATATGAGCAGTTCTTC
>-|TRBV15|TRBJ2-5|-
CATSREGASETQYF
TGTGCCACCAGCAGAGAGGGGGCATCGGAGACCCAGTACTTC
>-|TRBV21-1|TRBJ2-5|-
CASSKIWWDGQPLYQETQYF
TGTGCCAGCAGCAAAATCTGGTGGGACGGACAGCCCTTGTACCAAGAGACCCAGTACTTC
>once|TRBV5-1|TRBJ1-5|TRBD1
CASSFPILPGQGKNQPQHF
TGCGCCAGCAGCTTCCCCATACTTCCGGGACAGGGGAAAAATCAGCCCCAGCATTTT
>-|TRBV3-1/TRBV3-2|TRBJ1-6|-
CASSQGRHSPLHF
TGTGCCAGCAGCCAAGGTCGCCATTCACCCCTCCACTTT
>once|TRBV4-1|TRBJ2-4|-
CASSPTRSDRNIQYF
TGCGCCAGCAGTCCCACCCGCAGCGATCGAAACATTCAGTACTTC
>-|TRBV4-1|TRBJ2-1|TRBD2
CASSPMRREGRNEQFF
TGCGCCAGCAGCCCCATGAGGCGGGAGGGCAGGAATGAGCAGTTCTTC
>-|TRBV7-9|TRBJ2-3|-
CASSRTSTDTQYF
TGTGCCAGCAGTCGAACTAGCACAGATACGCAGTATTTT
>-|TRBV9|TRBJ2-1|-
CASSRTESSYNEQFF
TGTGCCAGCAGCAGAACCGAGAGCTCCTACAATGAGCAGTTCTTC
>-|TRBV3-1/TRBV3-2|TRBJ2-5|TRBD2
CASSRHWTSGRPETQYF
TGTGCCAGCAGCCGCCACTGGACTAGCGGGAGGCCGGAGACCCAGTACTTC
>-|TRBV2|TRBJ2-4|-
CASSDRSLKNIQYF
TGTGCCAGCAGCGACAGGAGCTTAAAAAACATTCAGTACTTC
>-|TRBV10-3|TRBJ2-1|TRBD1
CAISELPPGQGTYNEQFF
TGTGCCATCAGTGAATTACCGCCGGGACAGGGTACCTACAATGAGCAGTTCTTC
>-|TRBV27|TRBJ2-1|TRBD2
CASSFRLAVLGNEQFF
TGTGCCAGCAGTTTCCGACTAGCGGTGCTCGGAAATGAGCAGTTCTTC
>-|TRBV7-9|TRBJ2-7|TRBD1
CASSLRGTGGIHEQYF
TGTGCCAGCAGCTTAAGGGGGACAGGGGGAATCCACGAGCAGTACTTC
>-|TRBV18|TRBJ2-1|-
CASSPSATYNEQFF
TGTGCCAGCTCACCGAGTGCTACTTACAATGAGCAGTTCTTC
>-|TRBV19|TRBJ1-1|-
CASSGEDREAFF
TGTGCCAGTAGTGGGGAGGACCGTGAAGCTTTCTTT
>-|TRBV5-1|TRBJ1-6|-
CASSSEGGNSPLHF
TGCGCCAGCAGCTCCGAGGGGGGGAATTCACCCCTCCACTTT
>-|TRBV5-1|TRBJ2-3|TRBD1
CASRPGGQVTDTQYF
TGCGCCAGCAGACCCGGGGGACAGGTCACAGATACGCAGTATTTT
>-|TRBV19|TRBJ1-1|-
CASSSGLNTEAFF
TGTGCCAGTAGCTCCGGGCTGAACACTGAAGCTTTCTTT
>few|TRBV4-2|TRBJ2-7|TRBD2
CASSQAASGGSYEQYF
TGTGCCAGCAGCCAAGCCGCTAGCGGGGGCTCCTACGAGCAGTACTTC
>-|TRBV7-6|TRBJ1-5|-
CASSLNRQINQPQHF
TGTGCCAGCAGCTTAAATCGGCAAATTAATCAGCCCCAGCATTTT
>few|TRBV5-1|TRBJ2-3|-
CASSFRGESTDTQYF
TGCGCCAGCAGCTTTAGAGGGGAGAGCACAGATACGCAGTATTTT
>-|TRBV9|TRBJ2-1|TRBD1
CASSAAGTGHNEQFF
TGTGCCAGCAGCGCGGCCGGGACAGGACACAATGAGCAGTTCTTC
>-|TRBV5-1|TRBJ1-1|-
CASSFNDRLLASDTEAFF
TGCGCCAGCAGCTTCAACGACAGGTTACTTGCTTCGGACACTGAAGCTTTCTTT
>-|TRBV7-2|TRBJ2-1|TRBD1
CASSAGQGSYNEQFF
TGTGCCAGCAGCGCGGGACAGGGTTCCTACAATGAGCAGTTCTTC
>-|TRBV4-1|TRBJ1-2|-
CASSQLGLDYGYTF
TGCGCCAGCAGCCAATTGGGGCTTGACTATGGCTACACCTTC
>-|TRBV18|TRBJ1-6|-
CASSLQGRQIISPLHF
TGTGCCAGCTCACTTCAGGGACGCCAAATAATTTCACCCCTCCACTTT
>once|TRBV19|TRBJ1-6|-
CASSTGEALTLHF
TGTGCCAGTAGTACGGGGGAGGCTCTCACCCTCCACTTT
>-|TRBV18|TRBJ1-1|-
CASSPFVGEAFF
TGTGCCAGCTCACCATTCGTTGGTGAAGCTTTCTTT
>-|TRBV6-5|TRBJ2-3|-
CASSYKGLPTDTQYF
TGTGCCAGCAGTTACAAAGGACTACCCACAGATACGCAGTATTTT
>few|TRBV25-1|TRBJ1-6|-
CASSAWEDSPLHF
TGTGCCAGCAGTGCGTGGGAGGATTCACCCCTCCACTTT
>-|TRBV11-2|TRBJ2-3|-
CASSSLTAGSADTQYF
TGTGCCAGCAGCTCTTTGACGGCGGGGTCCGCAGATACGCAGTATTTT